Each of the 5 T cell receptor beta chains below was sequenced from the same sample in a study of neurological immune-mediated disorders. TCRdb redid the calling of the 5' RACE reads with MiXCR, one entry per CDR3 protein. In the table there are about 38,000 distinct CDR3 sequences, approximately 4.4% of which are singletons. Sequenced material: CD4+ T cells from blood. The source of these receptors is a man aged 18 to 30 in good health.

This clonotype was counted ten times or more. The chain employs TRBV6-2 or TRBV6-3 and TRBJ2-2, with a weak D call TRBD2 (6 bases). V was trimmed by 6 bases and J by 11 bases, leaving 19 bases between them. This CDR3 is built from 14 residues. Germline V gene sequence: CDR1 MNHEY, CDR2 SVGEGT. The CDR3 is CASREPRSGVELFF. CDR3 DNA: TGTGCCAGCAGGGAACCCAGGTCGGGGGTTGAGCTGTTTTTT.

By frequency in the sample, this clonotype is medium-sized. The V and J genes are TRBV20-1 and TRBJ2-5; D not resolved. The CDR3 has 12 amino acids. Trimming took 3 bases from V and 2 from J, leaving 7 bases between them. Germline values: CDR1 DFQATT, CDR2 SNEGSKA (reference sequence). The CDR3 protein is CSASLLQETQYF. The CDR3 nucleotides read TGCAGTGCTAGTTTACTACAAGAGACCCAGTACTTC.

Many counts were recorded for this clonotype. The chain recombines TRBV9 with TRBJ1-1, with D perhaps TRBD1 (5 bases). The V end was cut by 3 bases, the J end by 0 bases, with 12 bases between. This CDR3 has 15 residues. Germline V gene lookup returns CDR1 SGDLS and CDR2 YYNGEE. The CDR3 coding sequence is TGTGCCAGCAGCGGCCCGAGGGGCCTGAACACTGAAGCTTTCTTT. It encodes CASSGPRGLNTEAFF.

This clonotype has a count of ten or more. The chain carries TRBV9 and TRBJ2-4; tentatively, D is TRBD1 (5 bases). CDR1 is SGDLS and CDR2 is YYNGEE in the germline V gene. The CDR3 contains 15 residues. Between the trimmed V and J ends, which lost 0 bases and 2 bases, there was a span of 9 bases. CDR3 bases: TGTGCCAGCAGCGTAGGTCCAGGGACCAAAAACATTCAGTACTTC. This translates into CASSVGPGTKNIQYF. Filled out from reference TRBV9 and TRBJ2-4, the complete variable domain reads DSGVTQTPKHLITATGQRVTLRCSPRSGDLSVYWYQQSLDQGLQFLIQYYNGEERAKGNILERFSAQQFPDLHSELNLSSLELGDSALYFCASSVGPGTKNIQYFGAGTRLSVL.

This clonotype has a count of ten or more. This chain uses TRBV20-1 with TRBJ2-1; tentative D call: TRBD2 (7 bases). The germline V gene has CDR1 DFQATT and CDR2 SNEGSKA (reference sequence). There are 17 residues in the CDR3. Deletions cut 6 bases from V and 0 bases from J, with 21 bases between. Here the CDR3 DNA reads TGCAGTGCGACCGGGGGCGGGGGTCAGAGCTCCTACAATGAGCAGTTCTTC. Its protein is CSATGGGGQSSYNEQFF.